This T cell receptor beta chain was sequenced during a study of naive and memory T cell subsets. For blood and skin samples, reverse transcription used TCR alpha and beta constant primers. Four PCR rounds used nested alpha and beta constant region primers plus the SP2 primer. TCRdb used MiXCR to reprocess the UMI-ligation and nested PCR reads, holding one entry per CDR3 protein. The sample yields over 15,000 distinct CDR3 sequences, 9.5% seen once. CDR3 length: 15 amino acids. With V trimmed by 4 bases and J by 5 bases, 7 bases remained unmatched. Looked up from germline, CDR1 is SGHRS and CDR2 is YFSETQ. Treatment denoted: skin biopsy from PPD injection site in Mantoux-positive individual. Reverse transcription used DNase-treated unsorted total RNA, aiming for roughly 1 to 1,100 ng. An oligonucleotide containing a UMI was ligated to the 3' end of TCR cDNA. Biopsied sites were PPD injections in people with a positive Mantoux test.

The source is an adult in good health. The sequencing here drew on skin, taken from a tuberculin skin test site. The chain is built from TRBV5-1 and TRBJ1-2; 11 bases are a match to TRBD1. The CDR3 nucleotides are TGCGCCAGCAGCGGACAGGGGGCCTCTATGTATGGCTACACCTTC. This encodes CASSGQGASMYGYTF.